These 2 T cell receptor beta chains were all obtained from the same sample, sequenced in a study of blood T cell repertoires in COVID-19. The method was immunoSEQ multiplex PCR; TCRdb's version includes in-frame clones alone and lacks a portion of them. The data contain approximately 230,000 clones, 86% of them singletons. Sequenced material: peripheral blood. These receptor sequences come from a man younger than 45 who had recovered from COVID-19.

The rearrangement uses TRBV6-5 and TRBJ2-1; TRBD1 agrees at 7 bases. The CDR3 extends over 14 amino acids. Germline V lookup: CDR1 MNHEY, CDR2 SVGAGI. Written as DNA, the CDR3 is TGTGCTCTGACACAGGGGTCTCGCTACAATGAGCAGTTCTTC. Amino acid sequence: CALTQGSRYNEQFF.

The rearrangement uses TRBV21-1 and TRBJ1-3. TRBV21-1 is an annotated pseudogene. The CDR3 runs to 16 residues. The CDR3 DNA sequence: TGTGCCAGCAGCAATAAAAGGAGCCGGACTGGAAACACCATATATTTT. Amino acid sequence: CASSNKRSRTGNTIYF.